The clone carrying this TCR beta chain was counted a few times. Its specificity is unknown. This entry comes from a study of shared clonotypes between healthy human individuals. Study in general: Donors, aged 18 to 49, were a couple of women and three men. Notes on the study in general: It was expected that sequencing depth would affect clonotype sharing among donors.

V lost 4 bases and J lost 5, with 18 bases in between. The CDR3 totals 15 residues. Per germline, CDR1 SGHRS and CDR2 YFSETQ. Each sorted subset replicate got 200 ng genomic DNA, roughly 30,000 genomes. TCRdb's table, derived via immunoSEQ multiplex PCR, lists solely in-frame clones and lacks some. Of about 2 million clones listed, about 95% are singletons. The receptor was isolated from a man in his late teens or twenties in good health. This chain joins TRBV5-1 and TRBJ1-2; D gene uncertain. Material: naive CD4+ T cells sorted from blood. Subset given: CD45RA+ positively selected. For the CDR3, the DNA is TGCGCCAGCAGCCGGATGTTGGGCTCCGGATATGGCTACACCTTC. Protein product: CASSRMLGSGYGYTF.